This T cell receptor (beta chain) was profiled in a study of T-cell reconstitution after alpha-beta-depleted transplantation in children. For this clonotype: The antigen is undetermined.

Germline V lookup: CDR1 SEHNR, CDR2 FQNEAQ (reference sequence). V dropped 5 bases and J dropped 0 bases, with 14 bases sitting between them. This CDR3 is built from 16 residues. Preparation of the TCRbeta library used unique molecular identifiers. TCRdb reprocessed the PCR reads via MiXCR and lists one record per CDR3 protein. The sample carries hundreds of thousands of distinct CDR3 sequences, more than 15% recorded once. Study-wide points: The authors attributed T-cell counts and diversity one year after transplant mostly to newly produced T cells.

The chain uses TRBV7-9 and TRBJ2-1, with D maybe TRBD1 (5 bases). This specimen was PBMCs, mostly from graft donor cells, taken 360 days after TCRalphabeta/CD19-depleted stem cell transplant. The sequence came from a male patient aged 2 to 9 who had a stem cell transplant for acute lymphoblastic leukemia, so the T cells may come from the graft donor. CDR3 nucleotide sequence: TGTGCCAGCAGCCCTCCCGGACATAGCTCCTACAATGAGCAGTTCTTC. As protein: CASSPPGHSSYNEQFF.